This TCR beta chain was identified during a study of blood T cell repertoires in COVID-19. Per the original methods: Nucleated cell counts were estimated from reference gene primer amplification. Profiling relied on immunoSEQ multiplex PCR, and the TCRdb table lists in-frame clones only, not all of them. D and trimming come from the DNA, and the V and J calls and clone size come from that table. The repertoire holds 150,000 to 250,000 clones, roughly 77% seen once, with approximately 5.9% in the top ten. The sequenced sample consisted of peripheral blood. The clonotype originates from a woman between 40 and 50 years old with COVID-19, enrolled during active disease.

For the CDR3, the DNA is TGCAGCGTATCCGGGACAGGGAAAGGAGATACGCAGTATTTT. This sequence encodes CSVSGTGKGDTQYF. This chain connects TRBV29-1 to TRBJ2-3, with 9 bases that match TRBD1. Germline trimming cut 6 bases from V and 5 bases from J; bases unmatched to any gene: 9. The CDR3 has 14 amino acids. The V gene's germline CDR1 is SQVTM and CDR2 ANQGSEA.